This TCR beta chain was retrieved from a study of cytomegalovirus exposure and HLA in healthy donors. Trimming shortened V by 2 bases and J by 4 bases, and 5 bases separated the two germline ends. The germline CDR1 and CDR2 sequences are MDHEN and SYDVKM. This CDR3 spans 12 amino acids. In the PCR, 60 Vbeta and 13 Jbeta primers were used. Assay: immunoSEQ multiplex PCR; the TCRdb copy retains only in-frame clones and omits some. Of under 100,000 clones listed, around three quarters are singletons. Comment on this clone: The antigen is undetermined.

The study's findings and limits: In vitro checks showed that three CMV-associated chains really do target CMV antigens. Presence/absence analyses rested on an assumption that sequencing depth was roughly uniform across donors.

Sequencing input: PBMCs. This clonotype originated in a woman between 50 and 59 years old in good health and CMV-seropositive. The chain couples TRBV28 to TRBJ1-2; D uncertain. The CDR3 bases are TGTGCCAGCAGTTTACGCGGCTATGGCTACACCTTC. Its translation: CASSLRGYGYTF.